This TCR beta chain was recovered during a study of blood T cell repertoires in COVID-19. The table came from immunoSEQ multiplex PCR; TCRdb's copy has only in-frame clones and leaves some out. Of around 110,000 clones listed, roughly 89% are singletons. Assignment of participants to cohorts was predicated upon participant-reported clinical history. Germline CDR1 is SGHVS and CDR2 is FNYEAQ. The V and J ends lost 3 bases and 0 bases respectively, with 6 bases between them. The CDR3 runs 14 residues. This clonotype was sampled from a young woman who had recovered from COVID-19. The rearrangement links TRBV7-6 to TRBJ2-4; perhaps TRBD2 as D (6 bases). Input material: PBMCs or T cells enriched from blood (not recorded which). The CDR3 DNA sequence: TGTGCCAGCAGCTTGGGGGGAGCCAAAAACATTCAGTACTTC. Protein: CASSLGGAKNIQYF.